These 28 T cell receptor beta chains originate from one sample sequenced in a study of Graves' ophthalmopathy and Graves' hyperthyroidism (dated by TCRdb to 2017 to 2018). Sequencing used an Illumina HiSeq 2000. For repertoire sequencing, TCR beta CDR3 regions were amplified from RNA transcripts. The first round was an RT-PCR using HTBI primers with the Qiagen OneStep RT-PCR kit, and this first round was followed by a second-round multiplex PCR, then size selection and purification. The public sequencing data were trimmed at Q25 with fastp and processed into clonotypes with MiXCR by TCRdb, which kept only in-frame beta chains. Entries that share a CDR3 protein sequence are merged under the most common genes and DNA. The sample table shows 580,000 or so distinct CDR3 sequences, and approximately 37% are seen once. Roughly 4% of the sample lies in the top ten. The sequencing input was peripheral blood or thyroid tissue (not recorded which). The receptors stem from an adult man with Graves' hyperthyroidism.

The chain couples TRBV9 to TRBJ1-3; 7 bases fit TRBD1. With 3 bases clipped from V and 7 bases from J, the junction kept 4 bases outside the gene matches. Germline assignment: CDR1 SGDLS and CDR2 YYNGEE. The CDR3 totals 13 residues. The CDR3 nucleotides are TGTGCCAGCAGCGGGCCGACAGGGAACACCATATATTTT. Its protein is CASSGPTGNTIYF.

The chain recombines TRBV6-1 with TRBJ2-7; 9 bases match TRBD1. Germline lookup yields CDR1 MNHNS and CDR2 SASEGT. There are 16 residues in the CDR3. The J segment lost 5 bases and the V segment lost 6 bases, leaving 14 bases of the junction unmatched. The CDR3 nucleotides are TGTGCCAGCAGCCAAAGCCGGGACAGGGTGATCCACGAGCAGTACTTC. Translated: CASSQSRDRVIHEQYF.

The table lists this clonotype with many counts. The J gene is TRBJ1-2, the V gene TRBV12-3 or TRBV12-4; D not certain. The CDR3 spans 16 residues. The V end lost 0 bases, the J end lost 8 bases, and 19 bases lay between the germline ends. The CDR3 DNA follows: TGTGCCAGCAGTTTAGCCCTTGACGGGATGAGGCGCGGCTACACCTTC. Protein: CASSLALDGMRRGYTF.

This clonotype came up many times. The V call is TRBV19, the J call TRBJ1-4, with a possible D match to TRBD1 (6 bases). The germline gives CDR1 LNHDA, CDR2 SQIVND (reference sequence). Trimming took off 5 bases at V and 3 bases at J, with 10 bases between the two ends. The length of the CDR3 is 14 residues. CDR3 sequence reads: CASSQQGSNEKLFF. CDR3 sequence (DNA): TGTGCCAGTAGTCAACAGGGTTCTAATGAAAAACTGTTTTTT. Variable domain in full (rest from reference TRBV19 and TRBJ1-4): DGGITQSPKYLFRKEGQNVTLSCEQNLNHDAMYWYRQDPGQGLRLIYYSQIVNDFQKGDIAEGYSVSREKKESFPLTVTSAQKNPTAFYLCASSQQGSNEKLFFGSGTQLSVL.

This clonotype was seen at least ten times. The rearrangement joins TRBV9 to TRBJ1-1; tentative D call: TRBD1 (6 bases). Germline V CDR1 and CDR2: SGDLS, YYNGEE. V was pared by 4 bases and J by 8 bases, with 15 bases between. This CDR3 is built from 13 residues. This chain's CDR3 is CASSSRQAGEAFF. Written as DNA, the CDR3 is TGTGCCAGCAGCTCTCGACAGGCAGGGGAAGCTTTCTTT.

This rearrangement joins TRBV7-8 to TRBJ1-1; D perhaps matches TRBD1 (5 bases). The CDR3 totals 13 residues. V dropped 1 base and J dropped 7 bases, with 10 bases sitting between them. CDR1 SGHVS and CDR2 FQNEAQ come from the germline V gene. CDR3 sequence (DNA): TGTGCCAGCAGCTTAGAGGGGACTCTTGAAGCTTTCTTT. Translated: CASSLEGTLEAFF.

This clonotype was recorded many times. The chain combines TRBV12-3 or TRBV12-4 with TRBJ1-5; possible D gene TRBD1, 6 bases. Deletions cut 5 bases from V and 5 bases from J, with 16 bases between. This CDR3 has 15 residues. The CDR3: CASSGQPSNYQPQHF. The CDR3 coding sequence is TGTGCCAGCAGTGGACAGCCCAGTAACTATCAGCCCCAGCATTTT.

V is TRBV7-2 and J is TRBJ1-4, with 8 bases fitting TRBD1. Trimming took 5 bases from V and 6 from J; bases not matched to a gene: 5. The germline V gene encodes CDR1 SGHTA and CDR2 FQGNSA. This CDR3 has 14 residues. The CDR3 DNA is TGTGCCAGCAGCGCTATGGGACAGGATGAAAAACTGTTTTTT. Translating it yields CASSAMGQDEKLFF.

This clonotype was observed many times. The V gene is TRBV2, the J gene TRBJ2-6; 8 bases line up with TRBD1. This CDR3 is 15 amino acids long. J gave up 4 bases and V 6 bases, and 5 bases lay outside the gene matches. The germline V gene encodes CDR1 SNHLY and CDR2 FYNNEI. CDR3 coding DNA: TGTGCCAGCAGGGAAAACAGGGGGGGGGCCAACGTCCTGACTTTC. Its translation is CASRENRGGANVLTF. Supplemented by reference TRBV2 and TRBJ2-6, the full variable domain reads EPEVTQTPSHQVTQMGQEVILRCVPISNHLYFYWYRQILGQKVEFLVSFYNNEISEKSEIFDDQFSVERPDGSNFTLKIRSTKLEDSAMYFCASRENRGGANVLTFGAGSRLTVL.

This sequence joins TRBV19 and TRBJ1-2; tentatively, D is TRBD1 (6 bases). Germline V gives CDR1 LNHDA, CDR2 SQIVND (reference sequence). Trimming took 8 bases from V and 8 from J, leaving 24 bases between them. The CDR3 totals 15 residues. CDR3 protein: CASADQGQEMGGYTF. The CDR3, as DNA: TGTGCCAGTGCAGATCAGGGGCAGGAGATGGGCGGCTACACCTTC.

This clonotype came up a few times. The junction departs from germline at one end; a sequencing error may be responsible. V usage is TRBV5-4 and J usage is TRBJ2-5, with D possibly matching TRBD2 (6 bases). The CDR3 has 15 residues. CDR1 SGHNT and CDR2 YYREEE come from the germline V gene (reference sequence). The CDR3 DNA is TGTGCCGGCAGCTTGCAGCCTAGCGAGGAAGAGACCCAGTACTTC. Translating gives CAGSLQPSEEETQYF.

The chain has TRBV10-3 and TRBJ2-7, with a possible D match to TRBD2 (6 bases). The CDR3 runs to 12 residues. Germline assignment: CDR1 ENHRY and CDR2 SYGVKD. The V end was cut by 0 bases, the J end by 12 bases, with 12 bases between. Written as DNA, the CDR3 is TGTGCCATCAGTGAGTCGATTGGAGGGCGGTACTTC. Its translation: CAISESIGGRYF.

This clonotype was detected many times. V usage is TRBV2 and J usage is TRBJ2-2; 10 bases map to TRBD2. CDR1 is SNHLY and CDR2 is FYNNEI in the germline V gene. The trim removed 8 bases at V and 5 bases at J, leaving 5 bases unmatched. The CDR3 is 14 residues long. CDR3 sequence: CASVAGGRTGELFF. CDR3 sequence (DNA): TGTGCCAGCGTAGCGGGGGGAAGGACCGGGGAGCTGTTTTTT.

The chain links TRBV24-1 to TRBJ1-5; D is perhaps TRBD1 (6 bases). CDR3 size: 16 residues. V gave up 4 bases and J gave up 4 bases, with 16 bases separating them. CDR1 and CDR2 from the germline V gene are KGHDR and SFDVKD. CDR3 DNA sequence: TGTGCCACCAGTGACCCGGGGGGGGGCGGGAATCAGCCCCAGCATTTT. Its translation is CATSDPGGGGNQPQHF.

As for this clonotype: A much larger clonotype is one base distant, so this may be a read error. J is TRBJ2-6 and V is TRBV7-8; D possibly uses TRBD1 or TRBD2 (5 bases each). Germline V lookup: CDR1 SGHVS, CDR2 FQNEAQ. This CDR3 spans 18 amino acids. Trimming stripped 5 bases from V and 0 bases from J, with 17 bases between. The CDR3 spells CASSPERGRISGANVLTF. In DNA form, the CDR3 reads TGTGCCAGCAGCCCTGAGAGGGGCAGGATCTCTGGGGCCAACGTCCTGACTTTC. The full variable domain, in which reference TRBV7-8 and TRBJ2-6 provide the parts outside the CDR3, is GAGVSQSPRYKVAKRGQDVALRCDPISGHVSLFWYQQALGQGPEFLTYFQNEAQLDKSGLPSDRFFAERPEGSVSTLKIQRTQQEDSAVYLCASSPERGRISGANVLTFGAGSRLTVL.

This clonotype was found many times. This chain links TRBV4-1 with TRBJ2-5; 7 bases match TRBD1. J lost 2 bases, V lost 4 bases, and 4 bases had no gene match. CDR1 MGHRA and CDR2 YSYEKL come from the germline V gene. CDR3 size: 14 residues. The CDR3 coding sequence is TGCGCCAGCAGCCGCCTCAGGGGGCAAGAGACCCAGTACTTC. Its protein product is CASSRLRGQETQYF.

This clonotype has a count of ten or more. J is TRBJ1-2 and V is TRBV5-8, with TRBD1 as a possible D gene (5 bases). There are 13 residues in the CDR3. Germline V gene data show CDR1 as SGHTS and CDR2 as YDEGEE. Trimming removed 0 bases from V and 5 bases from J, with 8 bases in between. The CDR3 loop is CASSLGDGYGYTF. CDR3 DNA sequence: TGTGCCAGCAGCTTGGGGGACGGTTATGGCTACACCTTC.

This clonotype was counted at least ten times. The chain is built from TRBV6-1 and TRBJ2-7; perhaps TRBD1 as D (6 bases). Per the germline V gene, CDR1 is MNHNS and CDR2 is SASEGT. The V end was cut by 8 bases, the J end by 3 bases, with 14 bases between. This CDR3 spans 13 amino acids. CDR3 protein: CASLIAQGYEQYF. In nucleotides, the CDR3 is TGTGCCAGCCTAATAGCACAGGGCTACGAGCAGTACTTC.

CDR3 sequence: CASSLADRGLSGYTF. CDR3 nucleotides: TGTGCCAGCAGCTTAGCGGACAGGGGTCTATCTGGCTACACCTTC. V usage is TRBV7-9 and J usage is TRBJ1-2; 9 bases map to TRBD1. V lost 0 bases and J lost 7; bases outside the gene matches: 6. This CDR3 has 15 amino acids. Germline values: CDR1 SEHNR, CDR2 FQNEAQ (reference sequence).

This clonotype was observed at least ten times. V and J are TRBV27 and TRBJ1-1; D gene unclear. Germline V gives CDR1 MNHEY, CDR2 SMNVEV (reference sequence). The V end lost 8 bases, the J end lost 8 bases, and 9 bases lay between the germline ends. The CDR3 covers 10 residues. The CDR3 nucleotides read TGTGCCAGCGGAACCACAGAAGCTTTCTTT. Its protein product is CASGTTEAFF.

This chain connects TRBV7-2 to TRBJ1-2, with TRBD1 matching 8 bases. V lost 4 bases, J lost 2 bases, and 6 bases stayed unmatched. The CDR3 runs to 15 residues. Per germline, CDR1 SGHTA and CDR2 FQGNSA. The CDR3 loop is CASSSGGGVNYGYTF. The CDR3 bases are TGTGCCAGCAGCTCAGGGGGCGGGGTGAACTATGGCTACACCTTC.

This clonotype appeared many times. The V call is TRBV6-5, the J call TRBJ1-5; D not certain. V gave up 6 bases and J gave up 0 bases, with 12 bases separating them. The V gene's germline CDR1 is MNHEY and CDR2 SVGAGI. The CDR3 consists of 15 residues. The CDR3 region has the DNA TGTGCCAGCAGGGAAGGAGTAAATAGCAATCAGCCCCAGCATTTT. This codes for CASREGVNSNQPQHF.

This clonotype was detected many times. The rearrangement links TRBV20-1 to TRBJ2-7; D unresolved. The germline V and J ends were trimmed by 4 bases and 7 bases, with 14 bases remaining between them. Germline V CDR1 and CDR2: DFQATT, SNEGSKA (reference sequence). This CDR3 comprises 12 residues. The CDR3: CSANSGSVEQYF. For the CDR3, the DNA is TGCAGTGCTAACTCCGGGTCCGTAGAGCAGTACTTC.

This clonotype was seen repeatedly, ten times or more. The gene calls are TRBV5-5 and TRBJ1-2; tentative D call: TRBD1 (6 bases). This CDR3 has 13 amino acids. CDR1 and CDR2 from the germline V gene are SGHKS and YYEKEE (reference sequence). The ends were cut back, 4 bases at V and 7 bases at J, with 14 bases in the middle. CDR3 amino acids: CASSKGDLGGYTF. The CDR3 nucleotides are TGTGCCAGCAGCAAGGGGGATCTCGGTGGCTACACCTTC. The full variable domain, in which reference TRBV5-5 and TRBJ1-2 provide the parts outside the CDR3, is DAGVTQSPTHLIKTRGQQVTLRCSPISGHKSVSWYQQVLGQGPQFIFQYYEKEERGRGNFPDRFSARQFPNYSSELNVNALLLGDSALYLCASSKGDLGGYTFGSGTRLTVV.

This clonotype showed up just a few times. The chain joins TRBV7-3 to TRBJ2-5; TRBD1 might be the D (6 bases). The J call may be in error: the DNA end matches TRBJ2-1 better. This CDR3 has 18 amino acids. Germline V gives CDR1 SGHTA, CDR2 FQGTGA. CDR3 region: CASSVNTYRVGKGGEQFF. CDR3 DNA: TGTGCCAGCAGCGTGAACACGTACAGGGTGGGGAAAGGTGGTGAGCAGTTCTTC.

This clonotype has just one count. This sequence joins TRBV7-9 and TRBJ2-3, with TRBD1 matching over 10 bases. Germline V gene data show CDR1 as SEHNR and CDR2 as FQNEAQ (reference sequence). With V trimmed by 5 bases and J by 6 bases, 2 bases remained unmatched. CDR3 size: 13 residues. CDR3 DNA sequence: TGTGCCAGCAGCCAGGACAGGGGGGATACGCAGTATTTT. Encoded protein: CASSQDRGDTQYF.

This chain links TRBV7-6 with TRBJ1-3, with unresolved D. This CDR3 has 15 amino acids. The V and J ends lost 6 bases and 0 bases respectively, with 12 bases between them. The germline CDR1 and CDR2 sequences are SGHVS and FNYEAQ. CDR3 in DNA: TGTGCCAGCAGTTCCGACGGTCCCTCTGGAAACACCATATATTTT. Translated, it gives CASSSDGPSGNTIYF. Drawing the rest from reference TRBV7-6 and TRBJ1-3, the complete variable domain is GAGVSQSPRYKVTKRGQDVALRCDPISGHVSLYWYRQALGQGPEFLTYFNYEAQQDKSGLPNDRFSAERPEGSISTLTIQRTEQRDSAMYRCASSSDGPSGNTIYFGEGSWLTVV.

This clonotype was counted many times. V usage is TRBV6-6 and J usage is TRBJ2-7, with a tentative D call TRBD1 (6 bases). V lost 4 bases, J lost 3 bases, and 10 bases lay in between. Germline V gene sequence: CDR1 MNHNY, CDR2 SVGAGI (reference sequence). The CDR3 is made up of 13 amino acids. CDR3 sequence: CASSFYRDYEQYF. The CDR3 DNA reads TGTGCCAGCAGTTTCTACAGGGACTACGAGCAGTACTTC.